These 17 T cell receptor beta chains originate from one sample sequenced in a study of CD8 T cells in Susac syndrome. Staining for CD27 and CD45RA set out the memory subsets used for TEMRA sorting. RNA in amounts of 0.5 to 1 ug was reverse transcribed with random hexamers. MiXCR was run by TCRdb on the immunoSEQ multiplex PCR reads, yielding one entry per CDR3 protein. Counted here are some 1,500 distinct CDR3 sequences, approximately 70% occurring once; the ten biggest clones make up 25% to 35%. Sequenced material: CD8+ TEMRA cells from PBMCs. Sample subset: FACS-sorted terminally differentiated effector memory CD8+ T cells re-expressing CD45RA (CD8+ TEMRA). The source of these receptors is a human donor with Susac syndrome.

The rearrangement links TRBV27 to TRBJ1-4; D is uncertain. Germline CDR1 reads MNHEY; CDR2 reads SMNVEV (reference sequence). V was pared by 5 bases and J by 8 bases, with 15 bases between. This CDR3 region has 14 residues. The CDR3 region is CASSPQSPKEKLFF. DNA for the CDR3: TGTGCCAGCAGTCCCCAAAGTCCCAAAGAAAAACTGTTTTTT.

The chain couples TRBV12-3 or TRBV12-4 to TRBJ2-2; D unresolved. Between the trimmed V and J ends, which lost 5 bases and 12 bases, there was a span of 13 bases. CDR3 length: 12 residues. CDR3 sequence reads: CASSKNTTQLFF. CDR3 sequence (DNA): TGTGCCAGCAGTAAGAACACCACTCAGCTGTTTTTT.

V gene TRBV12-3 or TRBV12-4 combines with J gene TRBJ2-2; D is ambiguous. This CDR3 contains 12 residues. DNA for the CDR3: TGTGTTCGCAGTAAGAACACCGGGGAGCTGTTTTTT. This sequence encodes CVRSKNTGELFF.

CDR3 DNA: TGTGCCAGCAGGTTACAAAGTCGGGCCAACGTCCTGACTTTC. Its protein is CASRLQSRANVLTF. The V and J genes are TRBV4-2 and TRBJ2-6; no firm D call. This CDR3 comprises 14 residues. CDR1 LGHNA and CDR2 YNFKEQ come from the germline V gene. V dropped 6 bases and J dropped 5 bases, with 11 bases sitting between them.

For this clonotype: An end of the junction does not agree with germline; a read error may underlie this. The rearrangement uses TRBV5-6 and TRBJ2-2; D is possibly TRBD2 (6 bases). CDR3 length: 16 amino acids. Germline V gene data show CDR1 as SGHDT and CDR2 as YYEEEE. CDR3 nucleotide sequence: TGCGCCAGCAGCTTGGGGGGAATGCCGAACACCGGGGAGCTGTTTTTT. Translation gives CASSLGGMPNTGELFF.

The chain joins TRBV7-9 to TRBJ2-5; no clear D gene. V was shortened by 1 base and J by 2 bases, with 11 bases between the two germline ends. Germline-derived CDR1 and CDR2 are SEHNR and FQNEAQ (reference sequence). There are 15 residues in the CDR3. The CDR3 sequence: CASSLVFRAQETQYF. The DNA of the CDR3 is TGTGCCAGCAGCTTAGTTTTTCGGGCTCAAGAGACCCAGTACTTC.

This chain links TRBV27 with TRBJ1-1; D perhaps matches TRBD1 (6 bases). Germline V lookup: CDR1 MNHEY, CDR2 SMNVEV (reference sequence). The CDR3 length is 14 residues. The V end was cut by 6 bases, the J end by 0 bases, with 11 bases between. This CDR3 is CASSQGQMNTEAFF. The DNA for the CDR3 is TGTGCCAGCAGCCAGGGACAAATGAACACTGAAGCTTTCTTT.

This clonotype was seen once. This is likely an artifact of a read error, given a far larger clone one base away. This rearrangement joins TRBV5-3 to TRBJ2-6; D is perhaps TRBD1 or TRBD2 (5 bases each). TRBV5-3 is classed as an ORF, of uncertain function. The CDR3 covers 19 residues. CDR3 DNA sequence: TGTGCCAGGAGCTTAGAGGGCAGGGATTCCCACTTTGGGGCCAACGTCCTGACTTTC. Amino acid sequence: CARSLEGRDSHFGANVLTF.

A few counts support this clonotype. At one end the junction does not follow the germline gene, possibly because of a read error. The gene calls are TRBV24-1 and TRBJ2-4; the D gene could be TRBD1 or TRBD2 (5 bases each). The germline V gene has CDR1 KGHDR and CDR2 SFDVKD. CDR3 length: 17 amino acids. The CDR3 region is CASSDGLNGAGKNIQYF. In DNA, the CDR3 is TGTGCCTCCAGTGATGGATTAAACGGGGCAGGAAAAAACATTCAGTACTTC.

V and J are TRBV27 and TRBJ2-1, with D uncertain. Germline CDR1 reads MNHEY; CDR2 reads SMNVEV (reference sequence). The CDR3 is made up of 15 amino acids. Trimming cost V 4 bases and J 8 bases, with 18 bases left between them. The CDR3 loop reads CASSSPRTIRDEQFF. The CDR3 nucleotides are TGTGCCAGCAGTTCGCCCCGGACGATACGCGATGAGCAGTTCTTC.

In its sample, this clonotype was seen a few times. This chain joins TRBV12-3 or TRBV12-4 and TRBJ1-6; 8 nucleotides match TRBD1. The CDR3 runs 21 residues. Trimming took 3 bases from V and 8 from J; bases not matched to a gene: 24. The CDR3 sequence is CASSFDTFFEGQALSHSPLHF. The CDR3, as DNA: TGTGCCAGCAGTTTCGATACCTTCTTTGAGGGACAGGCTCTGTCCCATTCACCCCTCCACTTT.

The chain carries TRBV12-3 or TRBV12-4 and TRBJ2-1; tentative D call: TRBD1 (6 bases). With 8 bases removed from V and 4 bases from J, the gap between germline ends came to 18 bases. The CDR3 loop spans 15 amino acids. The DNA of the CDR3 is TGTGCCAGCGCGACTGGGACAAGCTCGTACAATGAGCAGTTCTTC. It encodes CASATGTSSYNEQFF.

V and J are TRBV5-6 and TRBJ2-2; D remains ambiguous. CDR1 is SGHDT, CDR2 YYEEEE, per germline. This CDR3 is built from 12 residues. The germline V and J ends were trimmed by 2 bases and 3 bases, with 2 bases remaining between them. Written as DNA, the CDR3 is TGTGCCAGCAGCTTTTACACCGGGGAGCTGTTTTTT. Encoded protein: CASSFYTGELFF.

Only one count was recorded for this clonotype. The chain employs TRBV5-6 and TRBJ2-2, with D perhaps given as TRBD1 or TRBD2 (5 bases each). The germline V gene encodes CDR1 SGHDT and CDR2 YYEEEE. CDR3 length: 16 residues. The germline V and J ends were trimmed by 10 bases and 0 bases, with 19 bases remaining between them. The CDR3 loop is CAWCLGVMPNTGELFF. CDR3 coding DNA: TGTGCCTGGTGCTTGGGGGTAATGCCGAACACCGGGGAGCTGTTTTTT. The full variable domain, its missing parts supplied by reference TRBV5-6 and TRBJ2-2, is DAGVTQSPTHLIKTRGQQVTLRCSPKSGHDTVSWYQQALGQGPQFIFQYYEEEERQRGNFPDRFSGHQFPNYSSELNVNALLLGDSALYLCAWCLGVMPNTGELFFGEGSRLTVL.

This clonotype was detected a few times. The chain recombines TRBV19 with TRBJ1-4; 7 positions agree with TRBD1. V lost 7 bases to trimming and J lost 8 bases; unmatched junction nucleotides: 10. The CDR3 runs 14 residues. CDR1 LNHDA and CDR2 SQIVND come from the germline V gene (reference sequence). The CDR3, as DNA: TGTGCCAGTACCCCCGGGACAGCACCCGAAAAACTGTTTTTT. This codes for CASTPGTAPEKLFF.

Relative to its sample, this clonotype is large. V usage is TRBV7-9 and J usage is TRBJ2-7, with a weak D call TRBD2 (6 bases). CDR1 and CDR2 from the germline V gene are SEHNR and FQNEAQ (reference sequence). The CDR3 has 15 amino acids. The V and J ends lost 3 bases and 0 bases respectively, with 12 bases between them. The CDR3 loop reads CASSFRDFGSYEQYF. CDR3 in DNA: TGTGCCAGCAGCTTTCGGGACTTTGGCTCCTACGAGCAGTACTTC. The whole variable domain, filled in from reference TRBV7-9 and TRBJ2-7, reads DTGVSQNPRHKITKRGQNVTFRCDPISEHNRLYWYRQTLGQGPEFLTYFQNEAQLEKSRLLSDRFSAERPKGSFSTLEIQRTEQGDSAMYLCASSFRDFGSYEQYFGPGTRLTVT.

This clonotype showed up just a few times. The V and J genes are TRBV11-3 and TRBJ1-1; D uncertain. V was trimmed by 1 base and J by 1 base, leaving 7 bases between them. The CDR3 extends over 14 amino acids. Germline CDR1 and CDR2: SGHNT and YENEEA. The CDR3 DNA sequence: TGTGCCAGCAGCTTAGGCGGACCGAACACTGAAGCTTTCTTT. This codes for CASSLGGPNTEAFF.